Below, 27 T cell receptor beta chains from the same sample are listed, as sequenced in a study of T-cell reconstitution after alpha-beta-depleted transplantation in children (dated by TCRdb to 2015 to 2016). The method was PCR. The instrument given in TCRdb is Illumina HiSeq 2500. Molecular barcoding was employed in the preparation of TCR libraries, with unique molecular identifiers being used to normalize TCRbeta repertoire quantification. Starting from the raw public reads, TCRdb applied fastp trimming at Q25, assembled clones with MiXCR and retained in-frame beta chains. Identical CDR3 protein sequences are pooled into one entry, listed with their most common genes and DNA. This sample has about 500,000 distinct CDR3 sequences in its table, and 30% to 35% of those were observed once. The ten top clones hold under 3% of the sample. Sequences were derived from PBMCs from the stem cell graft donor, sampled from the stem cell graft. These receptors were collected from a human donor who donated a stem cell graft to a child with aplastic anemia.

The chain links TRBV7-2 to TRBJ2-3, with D possibly being TRBD2 (5 bases). Germline loops: CDR1 SGHTA, CDR2 FQGNSA. CDR3 size: 15 residues. The V and J ends lost 5 bases and 2 bases respectively, with 14 bases between them. CDR3: CASSAGPTNTDTQYF. Here the CDR3 DNA reads TGTGCCAGCAGCGCCGGCCCGACTAACACAGATACGCAGTATTTT.

The chain carries TRBV28 and TRBJ2-5; 7 nucleotides line up with TRBD1. CDR1 MDHEN and CDR2 SYDVKM come from the germline V gene. The CDR3 is 12 amino acids. J lost 9 bases, V lost 3 bases, and 4 bases had no gene match. The CDR3 loop reads CASSLQGVAQYF. CDR3 sequence (DNA): TGTGCCAGCAGTTTGCAGGGGGTGGCCCAGTACTTC.

V gene TRBV9 combines with J gene TRBJ2-2; TRBD2 aligns across 15 bases. The CDR3 has 18 amino acids. V lost 3 bases, J lost 0 bases, and 3 bases stayed unmatched. Germline-derived CDR1 and CDR2 are SGDLS and YYNGEE. CDR3 region: CASSAGLAGGANTGELFF. The CDR3 DNA is TGTGCCAGCAGCGCGGGACTAGCGGGAGGAGCGAACACCGGGGAGCTGTTTTTT.

The rearrangement links TRBV15 to TRBJ1-5, with D possibly matching TRBD1 (5 bases). V lost 1 base, J lost 7 bases, and 14 bases lay in between. The germline CDR1 and CDR2 sequences are LNHNV and YYDKDF (reference sequence). There are 15 residues in the CDR3. The CDR3: CATSRVGDGVQPQHF. DNA for the CDR3: TGTGCCACCAGCAGAGTGGGGGATGGCGTCCAGCCCCAGCATTTT.

The chain joins TRBV19 to TRBJ2-1, with 9 bases that match TRBD2. The germline V gene has CDR1 LNHDA and CDR2 SQIVND (reference sequence). The CDR3 extends over 16 amino acids. J gave up 9 bases and V 3 bases, and 12 bases lay outside the gene matches. CDR3 sequence: CASSIYSTGLAIEQFF. Written as DNA, the CDR3 is TGTGCCAGTAGTATTTATTCCACAGGACTAGCGATTGAGCAGTTCTTC. The full variable domain, completed using reference TRBV19 and TRBJ2-1, is DGGITQSPKYLFRKEGQNVTLSCEQNLNHDAMYWYRQDPGQGLRLIYYSQIVNDFQKGDIAEGYSVSREKKESFPLTVTSAQKNPTAFYLCASSIYSTGLAIEQFFGPGTRLTVL.

The J gene is TRBJ2-5, the V gene TRBV11-2, with D maybe TRBD2 (5 bases). The V end lost 6 bases, the J end lost 5 bases, and 19 bases lay between the germline ends. Germline-derived CDR1 and CDR2 are SGHAT and FQNNGV. The CDR3 totals 15 residues. As DNA, the CDR3 is TGTGCCAGCAGGGCAGGAGGAACCCTTTCGGAGACCCAGTACTTC. Its translation is CASRAGGTLSETQYF.

This clonotype was counted a few times. The genes are TRBV4-3 and TRBJ2-2; TRBD1 might be the D (5 bases). This CDR3 has 15 amino acids. Trimming stripped 1 base from V and 5 bases from J, with 11 bases between. Germline CDR1 LGHNA, CDR2 YSLEER. For the CDR3, the DNA is TGCGCCAGCAGCCAAGCAGGGTTCGGAACCGGGGAGCTGTTTTTT. Translated, it gives CASSQAGFGTGELFF.

This clonotype occurred a few times. This chain joins TRBV4-3 and TRBJ2-1; D remains unclear. The V end lost 2 bases, the J end lost 0 bases, and 8 bases lay between the germline ends. The CDR3 is made up of 15 amino acids. Germline CDR1 LGHNA, CDR2 YSLEER. The DNA for the CDR3 is TGCGCCAGCAGCCAATTAGCTAGCTCCTACAATGAGCAGTTCTTC. Amino acids: CASSQLASSYNEQFF.

This clonotype has only one observation. The rearrangement links TRBV28 to TRBJ2-7; 7 nucleotides line up with TRBD1. V lost 7 bases, J lost 5 bases, and 8 bases stayed unmatched. CDR1 MDHEN and CDR2 SYDVKM come from the germline V gene. The CDR3 length is 13 residues. CDR3 nucleotides: TGTGCCAGCAAACTGACAGGGATCCACGAGCAGTACTTC. Its translation is CASKLTGIHEQYF.

This clonotype was observed a few times. The chain couples TRBV6-2 or TRBV6-3 to TRBJ2-3, with 14 bases lining up with TRBD2. Germline V CDR1 and CDR2: MNHEY, SVGEGT. V dropped 2 bases and J dropped 3; count of bases not matched to a gene: 4. This CDR3 comprises 17 residues. In nucleotides, the CDR3 is TGTGCCAGCAGTTACCCAGGGACTAGCGGGAGTACAGATACGCAGTATTTT. Translation: CASSYPGTSGSTDTQYF.

This clonotype has more than one count but fewer than ten. V gene TRBV6-5 combines with J gene TRBJ2-6, with 12 bases aligning to TRBD2. The CDR3 sequence is 18 residues long. The junction had 2 bases not matched to a gene; V was cut back by 2 bases and J by 0 bases. Germline CDR1 reads MNHEY; CDR2 reads SVGAGI. CDR3 protein: CASSYGLAGSSGANVLTF. The CDR3 DNA reads as TGTGCCAGCAGTTACGGACTAGCGGGGTCCTCTGGGGCCAACGTCCTGACTTTC.

This clonotype has only a few counts. The chain is built from TRBV5-1 and TRBJ2-7; 8 bases map to TRBD1. V dropped 3 bases and J dropped 3; count of bases not matched to a gene: 5. Germline CDR1 and CDR2: SGHRS and YFSETQ. This CDR3 is 14 amino acids long. CDR3 loop: CASSSGQGIYEQYF. The CDR3 nucleotides read TGCGCCAGCAGCTCCGGACAGGGAATCTACGAGCAGTACTTC.

The chain recombines TRBV7-1 with TRBJ2-3; D gene ambiguous. TRBV7-1 is an open reading frame whose function is uncertain. This CDR3 is built from 12 residues. Trimming took 3 bases from V and 6 from J, leaving 7 bases between them. CDR3 sequence (DNA): TGTGCCAGCAGCTCTAACAAGGATACGCAGTATTTT. It codes for CASSSNKDTQYF.

The chain joins TRBV18 to TRBJ2-3; weak D call: TRBD2 (5 bases). The CDR3 extends over 13 amino acids. CDR1 KGHSH and CDR2 LQKENI come from the germline V gene. Trimming took 4 bases from V and 6 from J, leaving 11 bases between them. Written as DNA, the CDR3 is TGTGCCAGCTCACAAAACAAGCGGGATACGCAGTATTTT. This codes for CASSQNKRDTQYF.

The chain uses TRBV5-1 and TRBJ1-1; 7 nucleotides align to TRBD1. The junction had 7 bases not matched to a gene; V was cut back by 5 bases and J by 6 bases. Germline V CDR1 and CDR2: SGHRS, YFSETQ. The CDR3 has 13 residues. Here the CDR3 DNA reads TGCGCCAGCAGTCGACAGGGTTTCCCTGAAGCTTTCTTT. Its protein product is CASSRQGFPEAFF.

This clonotype was counted only a few times. This rearrangement joins TRBV20-1 to TRBJ2-6, with 11 nucleotides matching TRBD1. The V and J ends lost 6 bases and 0 bases, in that order; junction bases with no gene match: 4. The CDR3 consists of 16 residues. Germline CDR1 is DFQATT and CDR2 is SNEGSKA (reference sequence). CDR3 in amino acids: CSAAGTGGSGANVLTF. In nucleotides, the CDR3 is TGCAGTGCAGCAGGGACAGGGGGCTCTGGGGCCAACGTCCTGACTTTC.

The chain is built from TRBV7-8 and TRBJ1-4; D is perhaps TRBD1 (6 bases). The germline V and J ends were trimmed by 2 bases and 15 bases, with 25 bases remaining between them. This CDR3 is built from 16 residues. Germline CDR1 is SGHVS and CDR2 is FQNEAQ. The CDR3 is CASSLISRQVQNKVFF. The CDR3 nucleotides are TGTGCCAGCAGCTTAATATCAAGACAGGTCCAAAATAAGGTGTTTTTT.

The V and J genes are TRBV5-6 and TRBJ1-5, with D unclear. There are 13 residues in the CDR3. V was pared by 2 bases and J by 8 bases, with 11 bases between. Germline V gene lookup returns CDR1 SGHDT and CDR2 YYEEEE. The CDR3 DNA reads TGTGCCAGCAGCTTTGCGCCGACTGAGCCCCAGCATTTT. Its translation is CASSFAPTEPQHF.

This chain uses TRBV13 with TRBJ2-7, with TRBD1 matching 7 bases. V gave up 0 bases and J gave up 3 bases; unmatched junction bases: 8. CDR3 length: 16 residues. Per germline, CDR1 PRHDT and CDR2 FYEKMQ (reference sequence). CDR3 sequence: CASSLGLGQESYEQYF. The CDR3 nucleotides are TGTGCCAGCAGCTTAGGCCTCGGACAGGAAAGCTACGAGCAGTACTTC.

The chain has TRBV14 and TRBJ2-1, with unresolved D. The CDR3 is made up of 12 amino acids. Germline loops: CDR1 SGHDN, CDR2 FVKESK. V was cut by 0 bases and J by 13 bases, with 10 bases left in between. The CDR3 loop reads CASSQEVETQFF. In DNA form, the CDR3 reads TGTGCCAGCAGCCAAGAGGTCGAGACCCAGTTCTTC.

This clonotype was recorded a few times. The chain recombines TRBV5-1 with TRBJ1-1, with TRBD1 matching over 10 bases. The CDR3 is made up of 16 amino acids. The V and J ends lost 4 bases and 1 base, in that order; junction bases with no gene match: 7. The germline gives CDR1 SGHRS, CDR2 YFSETQ. The CDR3 sequence: CASSPGTGVRNTEAFF. The DNA of the CDR3 is TGCGCCAGCAGCCCCGGGACAGGGGTAAGGAACACTGAAGCTTTCTTT.

The chain uses TRBV5-1 and TRBJ1-5; the match to TRBD1 covers 7 bases. Per the germline V gene, CDR1 is SGHRS and CDR2 is YFSETQ. The CDR3 extends over 16 amino acids. J gave up 7 bases and V 2 bases, and 12 bases lay outside the gene matches. CDR3 sequence reads: CASSLEGGGSVQPQHF. The CDR3 DNA reads TGCGCCAGCAGCTTAGAAGGAGGGGGCTCGGTGCAGCCCCAGCATTTT.

The sample holds a few counts of this clonotype. The V and J genes are TRBV7-7 and TRBJ2-7; 13 bases fit TRBD2. Germline assignment: CDR1 SSHAT and CDR2 FNYEAQ (reference sequence). Trimming cost V 2 bases and J 4 bases; bases outside gene matches: 8. The CDR3 totals 17 residues. This CDR3 is CASSLCCGTSGTYEQYV. The CDR3 DNA follows: TGTGCCAGCAGCTTATGCTGCGGGACTAGCGGGACATACGAGCAGTACGTC.

The rearrangement links TRBV4-3 to TRBJ2-1; D remains unclear. The CDR3 has 16 residues. Trimming stripped 4 bases from V and 0 bases from J, with 13 bases between. CDR1 and CDR2 (germline): LGHNA, YSLEER. CDR3: CASSREGDLSYNEQFF. CDR3 DNA sequence: TGCGCCAGCAGCCGAGAAGGTGATCTCTCCTACAATGAGCAGTTCTTC.

This chain links TRBV5-1 with TRBJ2-1; 10 nucleotides agree with TRBD1. CDR1 is SGHRS and CDR2 is YFSETQ in the germline V gene. The CDR3 is made up of 15 amino acids. V lost 2 bases to trimming and J lost 8 bases; unmatched junction nucleotides: 7. In nucleotides, the CDR3 is TGCGCCAGCAGCTTTGTGGGGGACAGGGGCCATGAGCAGTTCTTC. Protein: CASSFVGDRGHEQFF.

The table lists this clonotype with many counts. The J gene is TRBJ2-1, the V gene TRBV5-6; D gene unclear. Germline values: CDR1 SGHDT, CDR2 YYEEEE. CDR3 length: 13 residues. Trimming pared 4 bases from V and 9 bases from J, leaving 14 bases between. The CDR3 loop is CASSPDQRFEQFF. The CDR3 coding sequence is TGTGCCAGCAGCCCGGACCAGCGATTTGAGCAGTTCTTC.

The V and J genes are TRBV20-1 and TRBJ2-3; D possibly corresponds to TRBD2 (5 bases). Trimming cost V 5 bases and J 1 base, with 16 bases left between them. This CDR3 is 15 amino acids long. CDR1 is DFQATT, CDR2 SNEGSKA, per germline (reference sequence). The CDR3 DNA sequence: TGCAGTGCTTCCGAGGAGCGGCACCGCACAGATACGCAGTATTTT. Translation: CSASEERHRTDTQYF.